This T cell receptor (beta chain) comes out of a study of response to subunit inactivated influenza vaccine. Study-level points and caveats: Authors proposed each seasonal influenza vaccination draws in few new T cells.

Each CDR3 protein gets one entry after TCRdb re-called the RT-PCR reads with MiXCR. This table has about 650,000 distinct CDR3 sequences, more than 15% appearing once. About this clonotype: Its antigen is still unknown.

V gave up 7 bases and J gave up 3 bases, with 16 bases separating them. There are 15 residues in the CDR3. This specimen consisted of PBMCs from blood, obtained roughly 13 days after vaccination. The receptor was isolated from a man between 50 and 59 years old who received an inactivated influenza vaccine. The gene calls are TRBV12-3 or TRBV12-4 and TRBJ2-1, with D maybe TRBD1 (5 bases). The CDR3 nucleotides read TGTGCCAGCATTTTCCAGCAGGGTAGCTACAATGAGCAGTTCTTC. Protein sequence: CASIFQQGSYNEQFF.